A single sample is the source of the 16 T cell receptor beta chains below, sequenced in a study of T cell clonotyping in hematopoietic cell transplantation (dated by TCRdb to about 2021). The sample's time point label, in plain terms: 30 days after allo-HCT. Library prep was done by the immunoSEQ multiplex PCR assay. TCRdb re-hosts the immuneACCESS table, in-frame sequences only. Its copies lack some clones; in the studies checked, an unresolved V gene accounts for under half of them, and the cause for the rest is not known. In all, the sample holds about 10,000 clones, and about four fifths of those were seen once. In total, the top ten clones hold roughly 8.7% of the sample. The sample was PBMCs, taken 30 days after allogeneic stem cell transplant. The receptors originated from a female patient in her 40s who had an allogeneic stem cell transplant from a related donor, so T cells may come from the graft donor. Some clones in this sample may be carry-over from other donors' samples.

The J gene is TRBJ1-4, the V gene TRBV4-3; TRBD1 aligns across 7 bases. CDR1 is LGHNA and CDR2 is YSLEER in the germline V gene. V was clipped by 2 bases and J by 1 base; unmatched bases: 4. This CDR3 has 16 residues. CDR3 in DNA: TGCGCCAGCAGCCAAAGCAGGGGGGTAACTAATGAAAAACTGTTTTTT. This translates into CASSQSRGVTNEKLFF.

The chain carries TRBV4-1 and TRBJ2-1; the match to TRBD2 covers 11 bases. Germline lookup yields CDR1 MGHRA and CDR2 YSYEKL. The CDR3 spans 21 residues. V lost 1 base to trimming and J lost 3 bases; unmatched junction nucleotides: 17. The chain's CDR3 is CASSQGGGSGRARGLYNEQFF. The CDR3 DNA follows: TGCGCCAGCAGCCAAGGGGGTGGTAGCGGGAGGGCCCGTGGGCTCTACAATGAGCAGTTCTTC.

The chain has TRBV11-3 and TRBJ2-1, with D tentatively TRBD1 or TRBD2 (5 bases each). The CDR3 has 15 amino acids. V lost 5 bases, J lost 8 bases, and 19 bases lay in between. Per the germline V gene, CDR1 is SGHNT and CDR2 is YENEEA. The CDR3 reads CASSPLGGEIDEQFF. Here the CDR3 DNA reads TGTGCCAGCAGCCCCCTTGGGGGAGAGATTGATGAGCAGTTCTTC. Combining the CDR3 with reference TRBV11-3 and TRBJ2-1 gives the whole variable domain EAGVVQSPRYKIIEKKQPVAFWCNPISGHNTLYWYLQNLGQGPELLIRYENEEAVDDSQLPKDRFSAERLKGVDSTLKIQPAELGDSAVYLCASSPLGGEIDEQFFGPGTRLTVL.

The chain recombines TRBV6-1 with TRBJ1-1, with 7 nucleotides matching TRBD1. The V and J ends lost 7 bases and 6 bases, in that order; junction bases with no gene match: 14. The germline V gene has CDR1 MNHNS and CDR2 SASEGT. The CDR3 contains 15 residues. CDR3: CASNGFRQGTSEAFF. CDR3 nucleotides: TGTGCCAGCAATGGGTTCAGACAGGGAACATCTGAAGCTTTCTTT.

This clone was picked up a small number of times. The V gene is TRBV7-9, the J gene TRBJ1-1; D uncertain. V was pared by 5 bases and J by 7 bases, with 11 bases between. The CDR3 extends over 12 amino acids. Germline V gives CDR1 SEHNR, CDR2 FQNEAQ (reference sequence). This chain's CDR3 is CASSRSASEAFF. DNA of the CDR3: TGTGCCAGCAGCCGCTCGGCGAGTGAAGCTTTCTTT.

This clone turned up a few times. This chain links TRBV19 with TRBJ2-2, with D perhaps TRBD1 or TRBD2 (5 bases each). The CDR3 has 16 amino acids. Trimming stripped 6 bases from V and 0 bases from J, with 14 bases between. CDR1 is LNHDA, CDR2 SQIVND, per germline (reference sequence). CDR3 amino acids: CASSQAGTTNTGELFF. The CDR3 nucleotides read TGTGCCAGTAGCCAGGCCGGGACCACGAACACCGGGGAGCTGTTTTTT.

This clone was recorded a few times. The V and J genes are TRBV19 and TRBJ2-4; perhaps TRBD2 as D (6 bases). This CDR3 has 16 amino acids. Germline values: CDR1 LNHDA, CDR2 SQIVND (reference sequence). V shed 0 bases and J shed 9 bases, with 18 bases lying between them. As DNA, the CDR3 is TGTGCCAGTAGTATAGAACCCCCAGGGAGGATCGCCATTCAGTACTTC. Translated: CASSIEPPGRIAIQYF.

The rearrangement joins TRBV7-8 to TRBJ2-7, with 7 bases identical to TRBD2. CDR3 size: 15 residues. The junction had 5 bases not matched to a gene; V was cut back by 1 base and J by 2 bases. From germline, CDR1 is SGHVS and CDR2 FQNEAQ. The CDR3 DNA reads TGTGCCAGCAGCTTAGAACTAGCGCGGGCCTACGAGCAGTACTTC. Amino acid sequence: CASSLELARAYEQYF.

This sequence joins TRBV4-1 and TRBJ1-4; a possible D gene is TRBD1 (5 bases). Trimming pared 0 bases from V and 3 bases from J, leaving 8 bases between. The CDR3 length is 15 residues. CDR1 and CDR2 from the germline V gene are MGHRA and YSYEKL. The CDR3 sequence is CASSQDGTANEKLFF. The CDR3 DNA sequence: TGCGCCAGCAGCCAAGACGGGACGGCTAATGAAAAACTGTTTTTT.

This clone was observed a single time. The rearrangement links TRBV29-1 to TRBJ2-3, with TRBD2 matching over 11 bases. This CDR3 region has 14 residues. Losses at the gene ends were 6 bases for V and 9 bases for J; bases not matched to a gene: 11. Germline V gene data show CDR1 as SQVTM and CDR2 as ANQGSEA. The CDR3 DNA sequence: TGCAGCGTGGGGACTAGCGGTACGGAGTGGACGCAGTATTTT. Amino acids: CSVGTSGTEWTQYF.

In this sample, this clone turned up once. The gene calls are TRBV6-4 and TRBJ2-3; 7 positions match TRBD1. Trimming removed 5 bases from V and 5 bases from J; junction bases left unmatched: 10. The CDR3 is 15 residues long. Germline CDR1 is MRHNA and CDR2 is SNTAGT. The CDR3 loop is CASSLSGQTRDTQYF. In DNA, the CDR3 is TGTGCCAGCAGTCTCTCGGGACAGACCAGAGATACGCAGTATTTT.

This clone has a handful of counts. The V and J genes are TRBV30 and TRBJ2-7; D remains unclear. The germline gives CDR1 GTSNPN, CDR2 SVGIG (reference sequence). The germline V and J ends were trimmed by 1 base and 6 bases, with 7 bases remaining between them. This CDR3 contains 11 residues. CDR3 coding DNA: TGTGCCTGGAGTGGGCTGGGCGAGCAGTACTTC. Protein: CAWSGLGEQYF.

This chain uses TRBV30 with TRBJ2-5; 10 bases fit TRBD1. V trimming: 7 bases; J trimming: 4 bases; junction bases outside the gene matches: 6. The CDR3 runs 13 residues. Germline V gives CDR1 GTSNPN, CDR2 SVGIG (reference sequence). Here the CDR3 reads CASGTGVGETQYF. The CDR3 DNA is TGTGCCTCCGGGACAGGGGTCGGAGAGACCCAGTACTTC.

This sequence joins TRBV2 and TRBJ2-2; a weak D match, TRBD2 (5 bases). CDR1 is SNHLY, CDR2 FYNNEI, per germline. V lost 5 bases and J 6 bases, leaving 13 bases between the germline ends. The CDR3 consists of 14 residues. The CDR3 is CASSYSGSAGELFF. The CDR3 DNA sequence: TGTGCCAGCAGTTATTCGGGGTCTGCCGGGGAGCTGTTTTTT.

CDR3 sequence (DNA): TGTGCCACCAGCAGAGTGGGAGAGACAGGACCCCGGGAGATGTATGCTTTCTTT. This gives the protein CATSRVGETGPREMYAFF. V gene TRBV15 combines with J gene TRBJ1-1, with D perhaps TRBD1 (6 bases). The V end was cut by 1 base, the J end by 11 bases, with 29 bases between. CDR1 and CDR2 (germline): LNHNV, YYDKDF (reference sequence). The CDR3 totals 18 residues. The whole variable domain, filled in from reference TRBV15 and TRBJ1-1, reads DAMVIQNPRYQVTQFGKPVTLSCSQTLNHNVMYWYQQKSSQAPKLLFHYYDKDFNNEADTPDNFQSRRPNTSFCFLDIRSPGLGDTAMYLCATSRVGETGPREMYAFFGQGTRLTVV.

The chain uses TRBV5-1 and TRBJ2-3; D is possibly TRBD1 (6 bases). CDR1 is SGHRS and CDR2 is YFSETQ in the germline V gene. The CDR3 is 14 amino acids. V was trimmed by 4 bases and J by 6 bases, leaving 15 bases between them. CDR3 sequence reads: CASSRDNSGDTQYF. The CDR3 bases are TGCGCCAGCAGCCGGGACAACTCAGGGGATACGCAGTATTTT.